Below, 12 T cell receptor beta chains from the same sample are listed, as sequenced in a study of blood T cells in healthy people across ages. For the second PCR, which ran for 7 to 11 cycles, a sample-barcoded 5' primer and a J-beta primer mix were used. In TCRdb, the 5' RACE reads were re-called with MiXCR into one record per CDR3 protein. The sample has some 1.8 million distinct CDR3 sequences, 39% seen once. The sample comprised blood. Source of these receptors: a human donor in good health.

A remark on this clonotype: Germline and junction disagree at one end, which may indicate a read error. J is TRBJ2-5 and V is TRBV7-3, with 8 nucleotides matching TRBD2. The CDR3 is 17 residues long. Germline V gene lookup returns CDR1 SGHTA and CDR2 FQGTGA. Here the CDR3 DNA reads TGTACCAGCAGCCTAGGGTATCGGGGGGGGGAAGAAGAGACCCAGTACTTC. It yields the protein CTSSLGYRGGEEETQYF.

This clonotype was found a few times. The chain links TRBV20-1 to TRBJ2-5, with TRBD1 matching 11 bases. CDR1 is DFQATT, CDR2 SNEGSKA, per germline (reference sequence). The CDR3 spans 15 residues. The V gene end was trimmed by 5 bases and the J gene end by 11 bases; junction bases not matched to a gene: 16. The CDR3 sequence: CSAENTYGQGAKQYF. The CDR3, as DNA: TGCAGTGCTGAGAACACATACGGACAGGGGGCGAAGCAGTACTTC.

For this clonotype: Sequence at one end of the junction differs from germline and may be a read error. V and J are TRBV4-3 and TRBJ1-2; D uncertain. CDR1 is LGHNA, CDR2 YSLEER, per germline. The CDR3 loop spans 15 amino acids. DNA of the CDR3: TGCGCCAGCAGCCCTAGCAAGGGTTCGGGATATGACTACACCTTC. Its translation is CASSPSKGSGYDYTF.

The V and J genes are TRBV28 and TRBJ2-7; D unclear. The CDR3 has 14 residues. Germline V CDR1 and CDR2: MDHEN, SYDVKM. The germline V and J ends were trimmed by 5 bases and 2 bases, with 13 bases remaining between them. CDR3 in amino acids: CASSPSSMTYEQYF. DNA for the CDR3: TGTGCCAGCAGTCCCTCTTCTATGACCTACGAGCAGTACTTC.

The V and J genes are TRBV4-2 and TRBJ2-5; 14 nucleotides align to TRBD2. CDR1 is LGHNA, CDR2 YNFKEQ, per germline. Trimming took 4 bases from V and 1 from J; bases not matched to a gene: 8. The CDR3 extends over 18 amino acids. The CDR3 nucleotides are TGTGCCAGCAGCCCCGGACTAGCGGGGGGCCCTGCCCAAGAGACCCAGTACTTC. It encodes CASSPGLAGGPAQETQYF.

V and J are TRBV27 and TRBJ1-2; the D gene is possibly TRBD1 (5 bases). The V gene's germline CDR1 is MNHEY and CDR2 SMNVEV (reference sequence). Trimming shortened V by 1 base and J by 7 bases, and 16 bases separated the two germline ends. The CDR3 has 15 amino acids. CDR3 DNA sequence: TGTGCCAGCAGTTTATTACGGGGCGATATGAGTGGCTACACCTTC. This translates into CASSLLRGDMSGYTF.

This chain links TRBV6-6 with TRBJ2-5, with D maybe TRBD1 (5 bases). Gene TRBJ2-7 matches the end of the DNA better, so the J call may be wrong. The germline CDR1 and CDR2 sequences are MNHNY and SVGAGI (reference sequence). The CDR3 length is 14 residues. The CDR3 region is CASSYFRQGYEQYF. Written as DNA, the CDR3 is TGTGCCAGCAGTTACTTCCGGCAGGGTTACGAGCAGTACTTC.

This clonotype was observed a few times. The gene calls are TRBV5-1 and TRBJ2-1, with 7 bases identical to TRBD2. The V gene end was trimmed by 2 bases and the J gene end by 10 bases; junction bases not matched to a gene: 12. The CDR3 has 15 residues. Looked up from germline, CDR1 is SGHRS and CDR2 is YFSETQ. The CDR3: CASSFQGVASGEQFF. The CDR3 DNA sequence: TGCGCCAGCAGCTTTCAGGGTGTGGCTAGCGGCGAGCAGTTCTTC.

V usage is TRBV7-6 and J usage is TRBJ2-1, with 10 nucleotides matching TRBD1. J gave up 7 bases and V 5 bases, and 14 bases lay outside the gene matches. The CDR3 contains 17 residues. CDR1 SGHVS and CDR2 FNYEAQ come from the germline V gene. The CDR3 protein is CASSLGQGGRSRNEQFF. The CDR3, as DNA: TGTGCCAGCAGCCTCGGACAGGGGGGTAGATCTAGGAATGAGCAGTTCTTC.

The rearrangement joins TRBV7-2 to TRBJ2-3, with 9 nucleotides matching TRBD2. V dropped 0 bases and J dropped 0; count of bases not matched to a gene: 4. The CDR3 sequence is 17 residues long. The germline gives CDR1 SGHTA, CDR2 FQGNSA. CDR3 nucleotides: TGTGCCAGCAGCTTAGCCCATACTAGCGGGAGCACAGATACGCAGTATTTT. It codes for CASSLAHTSGSTDTQYF. Complete variable domain (other parts from reference TRBV7-2 and TRBJ2-3): GAGVSQSPSNKVTEKGKDVELRCDPISGHTALYWYRQSLGQGLEFLIYFQGNSAPDKSGLPSDRFSAERTGGSVSTLTIQRTQQEDSAVYLCASSLAHTSGSTDTQYFGPGTRLTVL.

This CDR3 reads CASSPPGQTEQFF. DNA for the CDR3: TGTGCCAGCAGTCCTCCGGGACAGACAGAGCAGTTCTTC. The chain couples TRBV2 to TRBJ2-1; 7 nucleotides match TRBD1. Per germline, CDR1 SNHLY and CDR2 FYNNEI. The CDR3 consists of 13 residues. V trimming: 5 bases; J trimming: 10 bases; junction bases outside the gene matches: 8.

The rearrangement joins TRBV6-6 to TRBJ1-1; no firm D call. This CDR3 spans 16 amino acids. The ends were cut back, 5 bases at V and 6 bases at J, with 22 bases in the middle. Germline V CDR1 and CDR2: MNHNY, SVGAGI (reference sequence). CDR3 amino acids: CASSLAGGEGDAEAFF. In nucleotides, the CDR3 is TGTGCCAGCAGTCTCGCCGGCGGGGAGGGAGACGCTGAAGCTTTCTTT.